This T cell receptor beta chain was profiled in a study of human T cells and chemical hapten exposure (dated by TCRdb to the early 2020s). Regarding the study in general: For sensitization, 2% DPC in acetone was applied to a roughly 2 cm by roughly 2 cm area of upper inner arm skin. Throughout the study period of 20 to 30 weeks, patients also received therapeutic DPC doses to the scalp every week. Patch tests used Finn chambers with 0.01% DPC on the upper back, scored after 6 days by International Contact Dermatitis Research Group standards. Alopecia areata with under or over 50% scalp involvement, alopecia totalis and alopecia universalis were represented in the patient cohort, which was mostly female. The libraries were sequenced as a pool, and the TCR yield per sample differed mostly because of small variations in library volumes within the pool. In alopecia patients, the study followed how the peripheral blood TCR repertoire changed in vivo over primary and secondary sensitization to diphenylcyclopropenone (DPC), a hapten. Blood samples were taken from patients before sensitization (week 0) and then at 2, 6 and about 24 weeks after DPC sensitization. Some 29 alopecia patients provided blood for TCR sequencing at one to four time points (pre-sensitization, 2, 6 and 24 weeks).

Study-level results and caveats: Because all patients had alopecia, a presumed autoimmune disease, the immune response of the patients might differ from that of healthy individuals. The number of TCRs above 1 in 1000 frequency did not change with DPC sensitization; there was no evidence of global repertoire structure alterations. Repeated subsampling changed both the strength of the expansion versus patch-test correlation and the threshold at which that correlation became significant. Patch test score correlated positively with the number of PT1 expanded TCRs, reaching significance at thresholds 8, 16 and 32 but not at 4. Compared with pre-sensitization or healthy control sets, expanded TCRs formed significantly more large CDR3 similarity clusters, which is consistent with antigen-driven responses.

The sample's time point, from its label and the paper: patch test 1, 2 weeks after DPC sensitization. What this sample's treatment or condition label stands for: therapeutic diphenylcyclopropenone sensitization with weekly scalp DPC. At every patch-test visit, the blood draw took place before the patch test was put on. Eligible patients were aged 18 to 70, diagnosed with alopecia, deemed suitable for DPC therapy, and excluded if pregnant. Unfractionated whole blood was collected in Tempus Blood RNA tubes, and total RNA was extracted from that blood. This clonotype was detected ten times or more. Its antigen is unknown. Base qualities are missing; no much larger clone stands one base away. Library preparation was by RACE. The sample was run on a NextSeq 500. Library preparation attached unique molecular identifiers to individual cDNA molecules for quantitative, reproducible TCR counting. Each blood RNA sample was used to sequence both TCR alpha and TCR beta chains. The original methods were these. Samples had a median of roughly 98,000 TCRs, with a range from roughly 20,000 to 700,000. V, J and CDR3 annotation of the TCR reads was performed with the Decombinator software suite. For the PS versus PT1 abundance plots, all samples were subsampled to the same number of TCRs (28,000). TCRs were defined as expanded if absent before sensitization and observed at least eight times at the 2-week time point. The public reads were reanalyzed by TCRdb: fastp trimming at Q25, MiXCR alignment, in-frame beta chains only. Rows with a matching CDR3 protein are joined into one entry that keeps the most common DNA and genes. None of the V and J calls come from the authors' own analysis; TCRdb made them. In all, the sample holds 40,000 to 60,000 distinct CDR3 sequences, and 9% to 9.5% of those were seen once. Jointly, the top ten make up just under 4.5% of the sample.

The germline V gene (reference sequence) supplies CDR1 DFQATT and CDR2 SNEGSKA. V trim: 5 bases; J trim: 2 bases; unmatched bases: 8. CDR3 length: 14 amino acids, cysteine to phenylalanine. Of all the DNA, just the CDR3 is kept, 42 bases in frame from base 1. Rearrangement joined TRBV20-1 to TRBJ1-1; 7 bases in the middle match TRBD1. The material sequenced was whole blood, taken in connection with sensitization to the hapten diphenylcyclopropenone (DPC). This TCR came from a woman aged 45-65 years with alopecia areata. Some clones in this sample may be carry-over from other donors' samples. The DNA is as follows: TGCAGTGCTCCCGATACAGGGGTAAACACTGAAGCTTTCTTT. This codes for CSAPDTGVNTEAFF.